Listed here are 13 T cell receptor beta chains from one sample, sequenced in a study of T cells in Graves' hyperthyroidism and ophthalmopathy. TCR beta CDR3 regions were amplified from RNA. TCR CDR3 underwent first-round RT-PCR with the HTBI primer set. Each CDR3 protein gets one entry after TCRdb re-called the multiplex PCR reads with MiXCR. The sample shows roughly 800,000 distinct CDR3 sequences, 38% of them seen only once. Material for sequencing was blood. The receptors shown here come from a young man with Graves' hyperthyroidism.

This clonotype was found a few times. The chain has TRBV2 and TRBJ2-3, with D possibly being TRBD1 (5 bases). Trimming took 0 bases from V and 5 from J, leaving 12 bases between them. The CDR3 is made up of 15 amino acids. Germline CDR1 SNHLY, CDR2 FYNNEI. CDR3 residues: CASSEAGLVGDTQYF. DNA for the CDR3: TGTGCCAGCAGTGAAGCGGGGCTAGTAGGAGATACGCAGTATTTT.

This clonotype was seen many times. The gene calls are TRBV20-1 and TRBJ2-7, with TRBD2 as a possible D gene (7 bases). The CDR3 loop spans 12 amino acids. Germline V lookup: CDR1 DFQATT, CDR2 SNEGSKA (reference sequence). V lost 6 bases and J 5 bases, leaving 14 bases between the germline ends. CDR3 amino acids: CSAWTRGDEQYF. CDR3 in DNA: TGCAGTGCCTGGACTAGGGGGGACGAGCAGTACTTC.

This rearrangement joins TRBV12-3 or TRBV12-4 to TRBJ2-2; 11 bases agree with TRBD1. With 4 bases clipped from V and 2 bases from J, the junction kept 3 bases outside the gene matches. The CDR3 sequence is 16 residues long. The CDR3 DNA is TGTGCCAGCAGTTCCGGACAGGGGGCAAACACCGGGGAGCTGTTTTTT. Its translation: CASSSGQGANTGELFF.

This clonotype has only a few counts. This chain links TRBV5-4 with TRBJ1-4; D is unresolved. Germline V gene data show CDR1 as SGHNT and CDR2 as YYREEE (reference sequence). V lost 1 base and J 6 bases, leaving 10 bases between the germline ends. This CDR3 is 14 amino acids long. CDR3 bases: TGTGCCAGCAGCTTGAAGGATCTTGATGAAAAACTGTTTTTT. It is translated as CASSLKDLDEKLFF.

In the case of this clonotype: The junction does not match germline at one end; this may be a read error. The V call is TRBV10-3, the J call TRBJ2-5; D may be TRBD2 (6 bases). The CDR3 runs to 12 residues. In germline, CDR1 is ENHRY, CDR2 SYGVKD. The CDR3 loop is CASSYGGDDQYF. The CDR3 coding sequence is TGTGCCAGCAGTTACGGAGGGGACGACCAGTACTTC.

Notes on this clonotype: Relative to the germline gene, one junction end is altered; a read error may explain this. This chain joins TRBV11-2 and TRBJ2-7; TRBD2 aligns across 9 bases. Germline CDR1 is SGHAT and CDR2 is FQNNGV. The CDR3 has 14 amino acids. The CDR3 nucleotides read TGTGCCAGCAGCCCTCCGGGACTAGCCTACGAGAAGTACTTC. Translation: CASSPPGLAYEKYF. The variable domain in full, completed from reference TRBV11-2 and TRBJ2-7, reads EAGVAQSPRYKIIEKRQSVAFWCNPISGHATLYWYQQILGQGPKLLIQFQNNGVVDDSQLPKDRFSAERLKGVDSTLKIQPAKLEDSAVYLCASSPPGLAYEKYFGPGTRLTVT.

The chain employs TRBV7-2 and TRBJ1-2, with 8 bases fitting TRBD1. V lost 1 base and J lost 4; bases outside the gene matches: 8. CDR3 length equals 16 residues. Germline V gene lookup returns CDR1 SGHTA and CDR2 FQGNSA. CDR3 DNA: TGTGCCAGCAGCTTAGATTTGGGAGACAGGGGCTATGGCTACACCTTC. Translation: CASSLDLGDRGYGYTF.

In nucleotides, the CDR3 is TGCGCCAGCAGCTTGATGCCGTGGGGACTTAACTATGGCTACACCTTC. It specifies CASSLMPWGLNYGYTF. This sequence joins TRBV5-1 and TRBJ1-2, with D perhaps TRBD1 (5 bases). This CDR3 has 16 amino acids. Germline CDR1 reads SGHRS; CDR2 reads YFSETQ. Trimming left V 1 base short and J 1 base short, with 14 bases between.

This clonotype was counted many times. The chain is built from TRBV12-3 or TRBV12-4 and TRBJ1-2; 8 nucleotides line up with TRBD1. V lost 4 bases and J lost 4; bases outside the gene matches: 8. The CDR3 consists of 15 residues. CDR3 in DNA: TGTGCCAGCAGTTCTGGACAGGGATGGGCCTATGGCTACACCTTC. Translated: CASSSGQGWAYGYTF.

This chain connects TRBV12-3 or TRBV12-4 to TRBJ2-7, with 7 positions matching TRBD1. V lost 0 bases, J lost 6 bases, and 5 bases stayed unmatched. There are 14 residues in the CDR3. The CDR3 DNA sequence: TGTGCCAGCAGTTTAGCCCGGGACAGACGCGAGCAGTACTTC. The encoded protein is CASSLARDRREQYF.

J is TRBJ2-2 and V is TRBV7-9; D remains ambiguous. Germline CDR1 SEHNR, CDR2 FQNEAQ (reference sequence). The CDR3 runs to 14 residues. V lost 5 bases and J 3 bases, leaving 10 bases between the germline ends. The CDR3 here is CASSVGRYTGELFF. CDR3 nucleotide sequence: TGTGCCAGCAGCGTCGGACGATACACCGGGGAGCTGTTTTTT.

In nucleotides, the CDR3 is TGTGCCATCAGTGATAAGGGGACAGGGGCTGGTTCACCCCTCCACTTT. Translation: CAISDKGTGAGSPLHF. The rearrangement links TRBV10-3 to TRBJ1-6, with TRBD1 matching over 10 bases. Looked up from germline, CDR1 is ENHRY and CDR2 is SYGVKD. After removal of 3 bases from V and 9 bases from J, the junction contained 8 bases not matched to a gene. The CDR3 covers 16 residues.

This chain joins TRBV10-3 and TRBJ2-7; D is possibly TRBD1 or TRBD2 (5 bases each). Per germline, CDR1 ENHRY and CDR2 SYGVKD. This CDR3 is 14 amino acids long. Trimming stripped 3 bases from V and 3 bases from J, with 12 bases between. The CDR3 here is CAISDPRGNYEQYF. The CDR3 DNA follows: TGTGCCATCAGTGACCCCCGGGGCAACTACGAGCAGTACTTC.